Shown below are 11 T cell receptor beta chains from a single sample sequenced in a study of PD-1 blockade in classical Hodgkin lymphoma. Profiled with immunoSEQ multiplex PCR; TCRdb holds only in-frame clones, not every one. The data hold 15,000 to 20,000 clones, with under 85% observed a single time. Brentuximab vedotin exposure varied, and every patient relapsed after autologous stem cell transplantation. The specimen was peripheral blood mononuclear cells (PBMCs), collected at baseline. These receptors came from a human donor with classical Hodgkin lymphoma.

The chain is built from TRBV11-2 and TRBJ2-7; a possible D gene is TRBD1 (6 bases). This CDR3 has 12 amino acids. V was shortened by 4 bases and J by 5 bases, with 9 bases between the two germline ends. From germline, CDR1 is SGHAT and CDR2 FQNNGV. As DNA, the CDR3 is TGTGCCAGCAGCTCCGACAGGAACGAGCAGTACTTC. Amino acid sequence: CASSSDRNEQYF. The full variable domain, rest sourced from reference TRBV11-2 and TRBJ2-7, is EAGVAQSPRYKIIEKRQSVAFWCNPISGHATLYWYQQILGQGPKLLIQFQNNGVVDDSQLPKDRFSAERLKGVDSTLKIQPAKLEDSAVYLCASSSDRNEQYFGPGTRLTVT.

The chain links TRBV27 to TRBJ1-5; 7 bases are a match to TRBD1. The germline V gene encodes CDR1 MNHEY and CDR2 SMNVEV (reference sequence). The CDR3 has 16 residues. V lost 6 bases, J lost 1 base, and 9 bases stayed unmatched. The CDR3 sequence: CASRTVGGMSNQPQHF. The CDR3 DNA sequence: TGTGCCAGCAGGACCGTAGGGGGCATGAGCAATCAGCCCCAGCATTTT.

This rearrangement joins TRBV6-5 to TRBJ2-3; D uncertain. The V and J ends lost 2 bases and 4 bases respectively, with 7 bases between them. The CDR3 has 13 residues. Germline CDR1 MNHEY, CDR2 SVGAGI. CDR3 loop: CASSYTRADTQYF. CDR3 in DNA: TGTGCCAGCAGTTACACACGGGCAGATACGCAGTATTTT.

V and J are TRBV7-9 and TRBJ1-1; D ambiguous. This CDR3 comprises 14 residues. Germline CDR1 and CDR2: SEHNR and FQNEAQ (reference sequence). V lost 6 bases and J lost 0, with 11 bases in between. The chain's CDR3 is CASSRTDLNTEAFF. CDR3 bases: TGTGCCAGCAGTCGGACCGACCTGAACACTGAAGCTTTCTTT.

V gene TRBV15 combines with J gene TRBJ1-2; D uncertain. There are 13 residues in the CDR3. V dropped 1 base and J dropped 4 bases, with 7 bases sitting between them. Germline CDR1 reads LNHNV; CDR2 reads YYDKDF (reference sequence). For the CDR3, the DNA is TGTGCCACCAGCAGAGGATCCAGCTATGGCTACACCTTC. Protein sequence: CATSRGSSYGYTF.

This chain links TRBV28 with TRBJ1-5; D possibly corresponds to TRBD1 (6 bases). Germline V gene sequence: CDR1 MDHEN, CDR2 SYDVKM. Trimming pared 4 bases from V and 4 bases from J, leaving 8 bases between. The CDR3 runs 13 residues. The CDR3 DNA is TGTGCCAGCAGTTGGACAGTTAATCAGCCCCAGCATTTT. As protein: CASSWTVNQPQHF.

This clone is categorized as medium-sized. CDR3 DNA sequence: TGTGCCAGCAGCCTACAGTTTGGGTACAATGAGCAGTTCTTC. Protein: CASSLQFGYNEQFF. This chain links TRBV7-2 with TRBJ2-1; D gene ambiguous. Germline CDR1 reads SGHTA; CDR2 reads FQGNSA. V lost 5 bases and J 4 bases, leaving 12 bases between the germline ends. The CDR3 runs 14 residues.

This chain connects TRBV18 to TRBJ2-1; perhaps TRBD1 as D (5 bases). Germline assignment: CDR1 KGHSH and CDR2 LQKENI. V was cut by 6 bases and J by 4 bases, with 19 bases left in between. The length of the CDR3 is 16 residues. The chain's CDR3 is CASSPTLAGRYNEQFF. The CDR3 nucleotides are TGTGCCAGCTCTCCGACGCTCGCAGGGCGGTACAATGAGCAGTTCTTC. The whole variable domain, filled in from reference TRBV18 and TRBJ2-1, reads NAGVMQNPRHLVRRRGQEARLRCSPMKGHSHVYWYRQLPEEGLKFMVYLQKENIIDESGMPKERFSAEFPKEGPSILRIQQVVRGDSAAYFCASSPTLAGRYNEQFFGPGTRLTVL.

The J gene is TRBJ2-3, the V gene TRBV5-4; no firm D call. Trimming left V 4 bases short and J 0 bases short, with 6 bases between. This CDR3 contains 13 residues. Germline V gene lookup returns CDR1 SGHNT and CDR2 YYREEE (reference sequence). The CDR3 coding sequence is TGTGCCAGCAGCGTGTGGAGCACAGATACGCAGTATTTT. Translating gives CASSVWSTDTQYF.

This chain connects TRBV7-2 to TRBJ2-1; D ambiguous. V was shortened by 5 bases and J by 6 bases, with 8 bases between the two germline ends. The CDR3 contains 12 residues. CDR1 and CDR2 from the germline V gene are SGHTA and FQGNSA. CDR3 DNA sequence: TGTGCCAGCAGCATGCCCGGCAATGAGCAGTTCTTC. As protein: CASSMPGNEQFF.

The rearrangement links TRBV18 to TRBJ2-2; TRBD2 matches 10 bases. Trimming at V came to 1 base and at J to 4 bases, leaving 18 bases not matched to a gene. Germline V gene sequence: CDR1 KGHSH, CDR2 LQKENI. This CDR3 is 21 amino acids long. The CDR3 DNA is TGTGCCAGCTCACCACTCAGCGTGGGGATAGCGGGAGGCCACGGCACCGGGGAGCTGTTTTTT. Protein sequence: CASSPLSVGIAGGHGTGELFF. The variable domain in full, completed from reference TRBV18 and TRBJ2-2, reads NAGVMQNPRHLVRRRGQEARLRCSPMKGHSHVYWYRQLPEEGLKFMVYLQKENIIDESGMPKERFSAEFPKEGPSILRIQQVVRGDSAAYFCASSPLSVGIAGGHGTGELFFGEGSRLTVL.